The clone carrying this TCR beta chain was counted between two and nine times. CDR1 and CDR2 from the germline V gene are MNHEY and SMNVEV (reference sequence). This CDR3 has 16 residues. Deletions cut 2 bases from V and 2 bases from J, with 16 bases between. The sample is drawn from a study of shared T cell receptors in the human thymus. Clones were read by immunoSEQ multiplex PCR, and TCRdb kept only the in-frame ones, dropping some. The sample consists of under 700,000 clones, 75% to 80% of them appearing once. This same sample was also part of a study on human thymus T cells. As that report states: Congenital heart defects were the reason for the corrective surgery that the donors, healthy Finnish infants, were having. Resections from corrective heart surgery provided thymus tissue. Apparent bias marked the V and J gene usage of thymic and blood repertoires. Unrelated people showed highly overlapping thymic repertoires, related research reported.

The TCR was taken from a boy less than two years old with a congenital heart defect. The chain recombines TRBV27 with TRBJ2-7; weak D call: TRBD2 (5 bases). Sequencing used thymocytes. The CDR3, as DNA: TGTGCCAGCAGTTTAAGGGTGACTACCGACACCTACGAGCAGTACTTC. It translates to CASSLRVTTDTYEQYF.